This T cell receptor (beta chain) came from a study of blood T cell repertoires in COVID-19. CDR3 length: 15 residues. Germline CDR1 is SGDLS and CDR2 is YYNGEE. Trimming cost V 2 bases and J 7 bases, with 13 bases left between them. Measured with immunoSEQ multiplex PCR; TCRdb has only the in-frame clones, and not every one. The data hold roughly 87,000 clones, with 70% to 90% observed a single time. This clonotype was obtained from a man aged 35 to 55 with acute or convalescent COVID-19. The chain carries TRBV9 and TRBJ1-6; D gene unclear. Specimen: peripheral blood. CDR3 DNA: TGTGCCAGCAGCGTTCGCGCAGGCGAGAATTCACCCCTCCACTTT. Translating gives CASSVRAGENSPLHF.